This is a list of T cell receptor beta chains from one sample in a study of T-cell reconstitution after alpha-beta-depleted transplantation in children. TCRdb used MiXCR to reprocess the PCR reads, holding one entry per CDR3 protein. Of about 610,000 distinct CDR3 sequences detected, 10% to 13% appear once; the ten largest clones hold less than 4.5%. The sample consisted of PBMCs from the stem cell graft donor, taken from the stem cell graft. Source of these receptors: a human donor who donated a stem cell graft to a child with acute myeloid leukemia. Each CDR3 is given with its conserved first and last residue. Each record gives: D gene, clone size, J gene, V gene, CDR3 DNA, CDR3 protein. The D gene is left open where the match is weak. Size values are once, few and many counts, or a class for expanded clones, and some rows have none.

TRBD2 | many | TRBJ2-3 | TRBV11-3 | TGTGCCAGCAGCTTAGGACCCCCTAGCGGGAGGATCGCAGATACGCAGTATTTT | CASSLGPPSGRIADTQYF
NA | NA | TRBJ2-1 | TRBV20-1 | TGCAGTGCTAGCGGGAATGTGGTGGGGCAGTTCTTC | CSASGNVVGQFF
NA | many | TRBJ2-1 | TRBV5-6 | TGTGCCAGCAGCTTGGGGGGGCTAGCACCCTACAATGAGCAGTTCTTC | CASSLGGLAPYNEQFF
NA | few | TRBJ1-5 | TRBV12-3/TRBV12-4 | TGTGCCAGCAGTTCTGTTGGGAGGGAGCCCCAGCATTTT | CASSSVGREPQHF
NA | few | TRBJ2-5 | TRBV29-1 | TGCAGCACCAAAACGGGGCCAGGCGAGACCCAGTACTTC | CSTKTGPGETQYF
TRBD2 | NA | TRBJ2-1 | TRBV4-3 | TGCGCCAGCAGCCAAGAGATCGGGTCGGTAGCGGGGTCCTACAATGAGCAGTTCTTC | CASSQEIGSVAGSYNEQFF
TRBD2 | few | TRBJ2-7 | TRBV28 | TGTGCCAGCGCGATCAACGGCGCGGGAGCCTACGAGCAGTACTTC | CASAINGAGAYEQYF
NA | NA | TRBJ2-3 | TRBV12-3/TRBV12-4 | TGTGCCAGCAGTTTCCCAGGGGCCGCGCAGTATTTT | CASSFPGAAQYF
NA | many | TRBJ2-1 | TRBV7-2 | TGTGCCAGCAGATTCTTCCTCGAAAATGAGCAGTTCTTC | CASRFFLENEQFF
NA | many | TRBJ2-2 | TRBV20-1 | TGCAGTGCTAGGGACGACGCGAACACCGGGGAGCTGTTTTTT | CSARDDANTGELFF
NA | few | TRBJ1-2 | TRBV20-1 | TGCAGTGCTAGAGATCGGGGGACCGGCTATGGCTACACCTTC | CSARDRGTGYGYTF
NA | many | TRBJ2-2 | TRBV3-1 | TGTGCCAGCAGCCAACAGGGCTCCACCGGGGAGCTGTTTTTT | CASSQQGSTGELFF